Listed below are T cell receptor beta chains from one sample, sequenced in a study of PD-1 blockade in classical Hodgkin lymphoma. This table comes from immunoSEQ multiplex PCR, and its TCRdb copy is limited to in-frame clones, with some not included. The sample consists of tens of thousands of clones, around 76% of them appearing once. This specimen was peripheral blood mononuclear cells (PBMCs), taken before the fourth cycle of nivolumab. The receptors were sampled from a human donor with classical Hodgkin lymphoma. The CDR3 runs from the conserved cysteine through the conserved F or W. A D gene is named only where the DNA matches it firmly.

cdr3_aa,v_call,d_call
CASSLYSGSGYNEQFF,TRBV7-9,NA
CAWSVRGYGAFF,TRBV30,NA
CSAVDRADTGELFF,TRBV29-1,TRBD1
CASSSDRGGEQYF,TRBV11-2,TRBD1
CASSNDRSGNTIYF,TRBV21-1,NA
CATIQIVNTGELFF,TRBV7-9,NA
CASSTDRNQPQHF,TRBV18,TRBD1
CASSLGLAESYNEQFF,TRBV11-3,TRBD2
CASSPLGQKETQYF,TRBV5-1,TRBD1
CASSSTRTVLYNEQFF,TRBV28,NA
CASSLQLTGSHEQYF,TRBV28,NA
CATRRRWGPGELFF,TRBV28,NA
CASSLWGSGSPDNEQFF,TRBV5-1,TRBD2
CASNTLQRSNYGYTF,TRBV28,NA
CASSMDRGRPYGYTF,TRBV28,TRBD1
CASSPNVGGTITQYF,TRBV14,NA
CASGLVLVRAPNEQFF,TRBV12-5,NA
CASSEGSPMKWLFF,TRBV6-1,NA
CASSPPGQVNSGANVLTF,TRBV5-4,TRBD1
CASSGTPGQGQETQYF,TRBV25-1,TRBD1
CASSYSGGQNQPQHF,TRBV6-6,NA
CASSEVRGNTIYF,TRBV10-2,NA
CATSRVGGPSYEQYF,TRBV15,NA
CASSEARGNYGYTF,TRBV6-1,NA